This record looks at one TCR beta chain sequence and its context. Source study methods: Using reference gene primer amplification, nucleated cell counts were estimated. Using immunoSEQ multiplex PCR, the repertoire was profiled, and TCRdb retains in-frame clones only, with some absent. Clonal size and the V and J genes are those of that table, whereas D and trimming came from the DNA. The table lists fewer than 250,000 clones, over 70% of them singletons. This entry belongs to a study of blood T cell repertoires in COVID-19. Across the whole study: Researchers got acute and convalescent COVID-19 samples from the United States, Italy and Spain. Sample material is recorded as cDNA or gDNA derived from T cells, B-cell-depleted T cells, or PBMCs.

The length of the CDR3 is 16 residues. The V and J ends lost 4 bases and 4 bases, in that order; junction bases with no gene match: 6. Looked up from germline, CDR1 is SEHNR and CDR2 is FQNEAQ (reference sequence). V gene TRBV7-9 combines with J gene TRBJ1-4, with TRBD1 identical over 10 bases. The TCR comes from a man in his 60s with acute or convalescent COVID-19. The sequenced sample was peripheral blood. CDR3 DNA sequence: TGTGCCAGCAGCTACCCTTGGGACAGGGGTAATGAAAAACTGTTTTTT. Protein: CASSYPWDRGNEKLFF.